These T cell receptor beta chains were read from a single sample in a study of cytomegalovirus exposure and HLA in healthy donors. Libraries were prepared by immunoSEQ multiplex PCR; TCRdb keeps only in-frame clonotypes and omits some of them. The sample has roughly 350,000 clones, 86% seen once. Source material: PBMCs. Receptors originate from a woman aged 18-29 years in good health and CMV-seronegative. Both conserved end residues are part of each CDR3. The D gene is left open where the match is weak. Only part of the rows carry a size: once, few, many, or a class if the clone is expanded.

.	TRBD2	TRBV6-4	TRBJ2-1	CASSLETSGSNNEQFF	TGTGCCAGCAGTCTTGAGACTAGCGGGAGTAACAATGAGCAGTTCTTC
.	.	TRBV7-2	TRBJ2-1	CASSMALPGEQFF	TGTGCCAGCAGCATGGCCCTGCCAGGTGAGCAGTTCTTC
once	.	TRBV28	TRBJ1-1	CASSPWAANTEAFF	TGTGCCAGCAGTCCCTGGGCAGCCAACACTGAAGCTTTCTTT
.	.	TRBV2	TRBJ2-3	CASSETDTQYF	TGTGCCAGCAGCGAGACAGATACGCAGTATTTT
.	TRBD2	TRBV2	TRBJ2-7	CASSVSGSLYEQYF	TGTGCCAGCAGTGTAAGCGGGAGTCTTTACGAGCAGTACTTC
.	TRBD2	TRBV4-1	TRBJ2-1	CASSQPLAGGPSNEQFF	TGCGCCAGCAGCCAACCCCTCGCGGGAGGGCCCTCCAATGAGCAGTTCTTC
once	.	TRBV9	TRBJ1-1	CASSVQGNTEAFF	TGTGCCAGCAGCGTCCAGGGGAACACTGAAGCTTTCTTT
few	.	TRBV6-5	TRBJ1-1	CASSYEGDTEAFF	TGTGCCAGCAGTTATGAGGGGGACACTGAAGCTTTCTTT
.	TRBD1	TRBV2	TRBJ2-4	CASTESRGNIQYF	TGTGCCAGCACCGAGAGCAGGGGGAACATTCAGTACTTC
.	TRBD1	TRBV13	TRBJ1-1	CASSATGQGLSAFF	TGTGCCAGCAGCGCAACAGGACAGGGGCTCTCAGCTTTCTTT
.	TRBD1	TRBV29-1	TRBJ1-3	CSAGVTGGSGNTIYF	TGCAGCGCAGGGGTTACAGGGGGCTCTGGAAACACCATATATTTT
.	TRBD2	TRBV27	TRBJ2-3	CASQTSGRIPDTQYF	TGTGCCAGCCAGACTAGCGGGAGGATCCCAGATACGCAGTATTTT
once	TRBD2	TRBV6-6	TRBJ2-5	CASVLGGRETQYF	TGTGCCAGCGTGCTGGGGGGGAGGGAGACCCAGTACTTC
.	TRBD1	TRBV2	TRBJ2-5	CASSAGTVQETQYF	TGTGCCAGCAGTGCAGGGACAGTTCAAGAGACCCAGTACTTC
.	TRBD1	TRBV28	TRBJ2-3	CASSRIGTGITDTQYF	TGTGCCAGCAGTCGGATAGGGACAGGCATCACAGATACGCAGTATTTT
.	TRBD2	TRBV28	TRBJ2-1	CASSSPAGGWNEQFF	TGTGCCAGCAGTTCCCCAGCGGGAGGATGGAATGAGCAGTTCTTC
once	.	TRBV4-1	TRBJ1-5	CASSPQVGSQPQHF	TGCGCCAGCAGCCCTCAGGTAGGAAGCCAGCCCCAGCATTTT
.	.	TRBV29-1	TRBJ1-3	CSARTDGAGNTIYF	TGCAGCGCTAGGACAGATGGGGCTGGAAACACCATATATTTT
.	TRBD2	TRBV9	TRBJ2-7	CASSVGSGGATYEQYF	TGTGCCAGCAGCGTCGGTAGCGGGGGGGCTACCTACGAGCAGTACTTC
.	.	TRBV27	TRBJ2-7	CASRFRVAYEQYF	TGTGCCAGCAGATTCAGGGTAGCCTACGAGCAGTACTTC
.	.	TRBV28	TRBJ2-1	CASSLGTEQFF	TGTGCCAGCAGTTTGGGGACAGAGCAGTTCTTC
.	.	TRBV7-9	TRBJ2-1	CASGPEADSYNEQFF	TGTGCCAGCGGACCCGAAGCGGACTCCTACAATGAGCAGTTCTTC
.	.	TRBV7-3	TRBJ2-3	CASSLQGADTQYF	TGTGCCTCCTCTCTCCAAGGGGCAGATACGCAGTATTTT
.	.	TRBV4-2	TRBJ2-1	CASSQDRGRAWDNEQFF	TGTGCCAGCAGCCAAGATCGAGGCAGGGCCTGGGACAATGAGCAGTTCTTC
.	TRBD2	TRBV15	TRBJ2-1	CATSRTISGKRGEQFF	TGTGCCACCAGCAGAACAATTAGCGGGAAGAGGGGTGAGCAGTTCTTC
.	.	TRBV4-1	TRBJ2-7	CASSQDLEGGWEQYF	TGCGCCAGCAGCCAAGACCTTGAGGGAGGATGGGAGCAGTACTTC
.	.	TRBV11-3	TRBJ2-7	CASSLEYGEQYF	TGTGCCAGCAGCTTGGAGTATGGCGAGCAGTACTTC
.	.	TRBV5-6	TRBJ2-6	CASSPWGHSGANVLTF	TGTGCCAGCAGCCCGTGGGGCCACTCTGGGGCCAACGTCCTGACTTTC